The next 18 T cell receptor beta chains were all read from a single sample in a study of T cells after posttransplantation cyclophosphamide. Measured with immunoSEQ multiplex PCR; TCRdb has only the in-frame clones, and not every one. The sample holds tens of thousands of clones, and no clone turns up only once. The sample comprised PBMCs. Source of these receptors: a man aged 30 to 39 in good health and a related stem cell transplant donor.

This clone was counted ten times or more. The V and J genes are TRBV7-2 and TRBJ2-6; D uncertain. Germline CDR1 is SGHTA and CDR2 is FQGNSA. The V end lost 2 bases, the J end lost 2 bases, and 7 bases lay between the germline ends. The CDR3 consists of 15 residues. CDR3 sequence reads: CASSLIAPGANVLTF. CDR3 nucleotide sequence: TGTGCCAGCAGCTTAATAGCTCCTGGGGCCAACGTCCTGACTTTC.

This chain links TRBV29-1 with TRBJ2-5, with TRBD1 as a possible D gene (6 bases). V lost 6 bases to trimming and J lost 4 bases, with 12 bases between them. The CDR3 runs 12 residues. Germline values: CDR1 SQVTM, CDR2 ANQGSEA. CDR3 region: CSVTGFRETQYF. CDR3 coding DNA: TGCAGCGTCACAGGGTTCAGAGAGACCCAGTACTTC.

This clone has ten or more counts. The CDR3 coding sequence is TGTGCCAGCAGCGCAACGGGACAGTCCAACGAGCAGTACTTC. Its translation: CASSATGQSNEQYF. The chain has TRBV5-4 and TRBJ2-7; 7 bases line up with TRBD1. The V segment lost 4 bases and the J segment 5 bases; nucleotides outside the gene matches: 9. The CDR3 runs to 14 residues. Germline V gene data show CDR1 as SGHNT and CDR2 as YYREEE (reference sequence). The whole variable domain, remainder taken from reference TRBV5-4 and TRBJ2-7, is ETGVTQSPTHLIKTRGQQVTLRCSSQSGHNTVSWYQQALGQGPQFIFQYYREEENGRGNFPPRFSGLQFPNYSSELNVNALELDDSALYLCASSATGQSNEQYFGPGTRLTVT.

There are many counts of this clone. V gene TRBV11-2 combines with J gene TRBJ1-6; D is ambiguous. The CDR3 covers 15 residues. The V gene's germline CDR1 is SGHAT and CDR2 FQNNGV. The V and J ends lost 1 base and 5 bases respectively, with 9 bases between them. CDR3 sequence reads: CASSLGAKNNSPLHF. The DNA for the CDR3 is TGTGCCAGCAGCTTAGGGGCTAAGAATAATTCACCCCTCCACTTT.

This clone appeared many times. This CDR3 is CASSRLDRGSKETQYF. CDR3 bases: TGTGCCAGCAGCAGACTGGACAGGGGGTCGAAAGAGACCCAGTACTTC. The chain joins TRBV5-6 to TRBJ2-5, with 10 positions matching TRBD1. Germline V gene data show CDR1 as SGHDT and CDR2 as YYEEEE. There are 16 residues in the CDR3. The J segment lost 3 bases and the V segment lost 4 bases, leaving 9 bases of the junction unmatched.

This clone was seen ten or more times. This chain joins TRBV6-5 and TRBJ1-4; D not resolved. The V end lost 0 bases, the J end lost 7 bases, and 9 bases lay between the germline ends. CDR3 length: 14 residues. The germline CDR1 and CDR2 sequences are MNHEY and SVGAGI. The CDR3 sequence: CASSYSGEGEKLFF. CDR3 sequence (DNA): TGTGCCAGCAGTTACTCAGGAGAGGGTGAAAAACTGTTTTTT.

This clone was counted ten times or more. CDR3 amino acids: CASSQDPPGAQETQYF. The CDR3 DNA reads TGCGCCAGCAGCCAAGACCCACCAGGGGCACAAGAGACCCAGTACTTC. The J gene is TRBJ2-5, the V gene TRBV4-3; a weak D match, TRBD1 (6 bases). Germline values: CDR1 LGHNA, CDR2 YSLEER. This CDR3 spans 16 amino acids. The V and J ends lost 0 bases and 2 bases respectively, with 13 bases between them.

The V gene is TRBV7-9, the J gene TRBJ1-3; 8 nucleotides align to TRBD1. After removal of 5 bases from V and 4 bases from J, the junction contained 19 bases not matched to a gene. CDR3 size: 19 residues. Germline V gene sequence: CDR1 SEHNR, CDR2 FQNEAQ (reference sequence). In nucleotides, the CDR3 is TGTGCCAGCAGCCACCCCGACAGGGGATTCGTCTATTCGGGAAACACCATATATTTT. Amino acids: CASSHPDRGFVYSGNTIYF.

This clone was counted ten times or more. The chain links TRBV7-2 to TRBJ2-2; 10 bases are a match to TRBD2. The CDR3 has 17 amino acids. Germline trimming cut 6 bases from V and 5 bases from J; bases unmatched to any gene: 12. CDR1 and CDR2 (germline): SGHTA, FQGNSA. CDR3 bases: TGTGCCAGCAGACCCCTTAGCGGGGGGCCACGGACCGGGGAGCTGTTTTTT. It is translated as CASRPLSGGPRTGELFF. Filled out from reference TRBV7-2 and TRBJ2-2, the complete variable domain reads GAGVSQSPSNKVTEKGKDVELRCDPISGHTALYWYRQSLGQGLEFLIYFQGNSAPDKSGLPSDRFSAERTGGSVSTLTIQRTQQEDSAVYLCASRPLSGGPRTGELFFGEGSRLTVL.

This clone was detected a few times. The CDR3 bases are TGCAGCGTTCGTACCCCTCCGAGACAGGGGCCCTCACTTACAGATACGCAGTATTTT. This gives the protein CSVRTPPRQGPSLTDTQYF. This chain joins TRBV29-1 and TRBJ2-3, with 8 nucleotides matching TRBD1. With 5 bases clipped from V and 3 bases from J, the junction kept 22 bases outside the gene matches. The CDR3 has 19 residues. From germline, CDR1 is SQVTM and CDR2 ANQGSEA.

This clone has a count of ten or more. The J gene is TRBJ1-2, the V gene TRBV4-3; the match to TRBD1 covers 8 bases. The CDR3 spans 15 residues. With 1 base clipped from V and 4 bases from J, the junction kept 5 bases outside the gene matches. Looked up from germline, CDR1 is LGHNA and CDR2 is YSLEER. The CDR3 reads CASSQATGVFYGYTF. CDR3 sequence (DNA): TGCGCCAGCAGCCAAGCGACAGGGGTCTTCTATGGCTACACCTTC.

In its sample, this clone was seen a few times. The chain joins TRBV7-3 to TRBJ2-1; TRBD2 is a possible D gene (5 bases). Germline lookup yields CDR1 SGHTA and CDR2 FQGTGA. With 4 bases removed from V and 7 bases from J, the gap between germline ends came to 11 bases. The CDR3 loop spans 13 amino acids. For the CDR3, the DNA is TGTGCCAGCAGCTCCCGGACTCAGAATGAGCAGTTCTTC. Translating gives CASSSRTQNEQFF.

This clone was observed a few times. The chain joins TRBV5-1 to TRBJ1-3; D remains ambiguous. V was pared by 5 bases and J by 0 bases, with 15 bases between. Germline V gene lookup returns CDR1 SGHRS and CDR2 YFSETQ. CDR3 length equals 16 residues. In DNA form, the CDR3 reads TGCGCCAGCAGTCTTCGTGGCCTGAGCTCTGGAAACACCATATATTTT. Protein sequence: CASSLRGLSSGNTIYF.

This clone was recorded at least ten times. The CDR3 loop is CASSSDGLARETQYF. DNA for the CDR3: TGTGCCAGCAGCTCCGACGGACTAGCCCGGGAGACCCAGTACTTC. The gene calls are TRBV7-2 and TRBJ2-5, with 8 bases matching TRBD2. The CDR3 covers 15 residues. J lost 5 bases, V lost 4 bases, and 9 bases had no gene match. Looked up from germline, CDR1 is SGHTA and CDR2 is FQGNSA.

In its sample, this clone was seen many times. This chain joins TRBV4-2 and TRBJ2-7; 9 nucleotides align to TRBD2. CDR1 is LGHNA, CDR2 YNFKEQ, per germline. This CDR3 is 18 amino acids long. After removal of 4 bases from V and 0 bases from J, the junction contained 13 bases not matched to a gene. The chain's CDR3 is CASSRLALAGISSYEQYF. The DNA of the CDR3 is TGTGCCAGCAGCCGCCTCGCGCTAGCGGGGATTAGCTCCTACGAGCAGTACTTC.

This clone was recorded at least ten times. The chain carries TRBV5-8 and TRBJ1-5; D ambiguous. Germline V gene data show CDR1 as SGHTS and CDR2 as YDEGEE. V lost 4 bases, J lost 0 bases, and 11 bases lay in between. This CDR3 is built from 15 residues. CDR3 region: CASSADTYSNQPQHF. The CDR3 region has the DNA TGTGCCAGCAGCGCCGACACGTATAGCAATCAGCCCCAGCATTTT.

The chain joins TRBV9 to TRBJ2-7; 7 positions match TRBD1. V trimming: 4 bases; J trimming: 2 bases; junction bases outside the gene matches: 6. CDR3 length: 14 residues. CDR1 is SGDLS and CDR2 is YYNGEE in the germline V gene. This CDR3 reads CASSPGQGAYEQYF. In DNA form, the CDR3 reads TGTGCCAGCAGCCCCGGCCAGGGGGCCTACGAGCAGTACTTC.

This clone was picked up many times. V gene TRBV19 combines with J gene TRBJ1-1, with TRBD1 as a possible D gene (5 bases). The V end lost 3 bases, the J end lost 6 bases, and 14 bases lay between the germline ends. CDR1 LNHDA and CDR2 SQIVND come from the germline V gene (reference sequence). This CDR3 is 14 amino acids long. CDR3 region: CASSINSGRAEAFF. CDR3 nucleotides: TGTGCCAGTAGTATTAACTCAGGGAGGGCTGAAGCTTTCTTT.